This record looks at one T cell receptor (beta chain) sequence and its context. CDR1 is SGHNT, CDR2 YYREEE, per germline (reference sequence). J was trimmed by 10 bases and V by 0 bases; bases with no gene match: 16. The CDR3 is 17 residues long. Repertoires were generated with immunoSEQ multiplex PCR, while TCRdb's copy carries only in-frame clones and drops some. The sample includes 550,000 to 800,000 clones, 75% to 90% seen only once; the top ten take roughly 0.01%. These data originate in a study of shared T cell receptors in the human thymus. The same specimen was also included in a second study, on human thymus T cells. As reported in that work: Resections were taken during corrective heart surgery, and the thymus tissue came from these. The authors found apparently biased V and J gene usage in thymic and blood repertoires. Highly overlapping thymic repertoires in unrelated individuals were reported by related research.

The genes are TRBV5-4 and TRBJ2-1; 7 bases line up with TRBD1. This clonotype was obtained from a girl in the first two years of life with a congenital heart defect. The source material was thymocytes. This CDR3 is CASSLEQGLKPAKEQFF. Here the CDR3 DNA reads TGTGCCAGCAGCTTGGAACAGGGGCTAAAACCCGCCAAGGAGCAGTTCTTC.